A single sample is the source of the 10 T cell receptor beta chains below, sequenced in a study of molecular identifiers for immune sequencing clone quantification. Via MiXCR, TCRdb re-called the PCR reads, giving one row per CDR3 protein. The sample has about 510,000 distinct CDR3 sequences, roughly 26% seen once. Sequenced material: naive CD8+ T cells from blood, with Jurkat cell RNA spiked in. The subset is: FACS-sorted CD8+CD4-CCR7+CD45RA+ naive T cells. The receptors were sampled from a human donor in good health. Some libraries in this study had Jurkat cell RNA spiked in.

The chain carries TRBV7-9 and TRBJ1-1, with no clear D. The CDR3 runs to 13 residues. From germline, CDR1 is SEHNR and CDR2 FQNEAQ (reference sequence). The V end was cut by 7 bases, the J end by 4 bases, with 13 bases between. The CDR3, as DNA: TGTGCCAGCATCCATCCCATGATCACTGAAGCTTTCTTT. This gives the protein CASIHPMITEAFF.

Only a few counts were recorded for this clonotype. The rearrangement uses TRBV6-2 or TRBV6-3 and TRBJ1-1; 7 bases map to TRBD1. V lost 2 bases and J lost 8; bases outside the gene matches: 8. The germline gives CDR1 MNHEY, CDR2 SVGEGT. CDR3 length: 14 residues. CDR3 region: CASSYVDRVLEAFF. CDR3 DNA sequence: TGTGCCAGCAGTTACGTCGACAGGGTTTTGGAAGCTTTCTTT.

The rearrangement links TRBV4-3 to TRBJ2-3, with a weak D call TRBD2 (6 bases). This CDR3 has 15 amino acids. Trimming took off 0 bases at V and 1 base at J, with 8 bases between the two ends. Germline V lookup: CDR1 LGHNA, CDR2 YSLEER. CDR3 coding DNA: TGCGCCAGCAGCCAAGAATGGGGGGGCACAGATACGCAGTATTTT. Amino acid sequence: CASSQEWGGTDTQYF.

The V and J genes are TRBV7-7 and TRBJ2-1, with 10 bases fitting TRBD2. J lost 13 bases, V lost 2 bases, and 23 bases had no gene match. The CDR3 sequence is 19 residues long. Germline CDR1 and CDR2: SSHAT and FNYEAQ (reference sequence). CDR3 nucleotides: TGTGCCAGCAGCTTATCGTTGTTCGGGACTAGCGTTCCCACGGAGACCCAGTTCTTC. Its protein is CASSLSLFGTSVPTETQFF.

Details on this clonotype: A single base separates this from a much larger clone, so it may be a read error. The chain joins TRBV7-2 to TRBJ2-5, with D unclear. The germline gives CDR1 SGHTA, CDR2 FQGNSA. V dropped 5 bases and J dropped 1 base, with 14 bases sitting between them. This CDR3 contains 15 residues. The CDR3 spells CASSNRRHSQETQYF. CDR3 coding DNA: TGTGCCAGCAGCAACCGAAGACATTCCCAAGAGACCCAGTACTTC.

The chain carries TRBV12-3 or TRBV12-4 and TRBJ2-3; D gene ambiguous. The CDR3 is made up of 14 amino acids. V was trimmed by 5 bases and J by 0 bases, leaving 9 bases between them. The CDR3 nucleotides are TGTGCCAGCAGTCCCCCGGAAAGCACAGATACGCAGTATTTT. Encoded protein: CASSPPESTDTQYF.

Of note for this clonotype: A much larger clone is a single base away; this may be a read error. The rearrangement joins TRBV20-1 to TRBJ2-7; D is perhaps TRBD2 (6 bases). The CDR3 runs to 14 residues. The V gene lost 5 bases and the J gene lost 3 bases, with 17 bases spanning the gap. CDR1 is DFQATT, CDR2 SNEGSKA, per germline (reference sequence). CDR3 DNA sequence: TGCAGTGCTTCGCCGGACTACCAGCTCTACGAGCAGTACTTC. Translating it yields CSASPDYQLYEQYF.

This clonotype was observed at least ten times. The V gene is TRBV6-5, the J gene TRBJ2-7, with TRBD2 matching 9 bases. The CDR3 is 14 residues long. After removal of 4 bases from V and 4 bases from J, the junction contained 5 bases not matched to a gene. Germline assignment: CDR1 MNHEY and CDR2 SVGAGI. CDR3 DNA sequence: TGTGCCAGCAGTTCCGGGACTAGCTATTACGAGCAGTACTTC. Translation gives CASSSGTSYYEQYF.

This clonotype has at least ten counts. The chain links TRBV30 to TRBJ2-1; D is unclear. Per germline, CDR1 GTSNPN and CDR2 SVGIG (reference sequence). There are 12 residues in the CDR3. Trimming removed 0 bases at V and 8 bases at J, with 8 bases between. The CDR3 nucleotides are TGTGCCTGGAGTGTACTGAACGATGAGCAGTTCTTC. This encodes CAWSVLNDEQFF.

About this clonotype: Just one base apart from a much larger clone, this may be a read error. This chain connects TRBV28 to TRBJ2-7; no firm D call. Trimming removed 7 bases from V and 1 base from J, with 14 bases in between. CDR1 MDHEN and CDR2 SYDVKM come from the germline V gene. The CDR3 runs to 14 residues. In nucleotides, the CDR3 is TGTGCCAGCATCCGGCTCTCTCTATCCTACGAGCAGTACTTC. Amino acid sequence: CASIRLSLSYEQYF.